This T cell receptor beta chain was retrieved from a study of T cell responses to AZD1222 COVID-19 vaccine. Whole-study results and caveats: Possibly, clonal diversity was underestimated; donors were largely white British and included more females. The study identified only six AZD1222 recipients as seropositive at baseline. Repertoire collection took place solely once the T cell response had peaked. Breadth and depth of Spike-specific TCRs rose after two AZD1222 doses.

A word on this clone: Its specificity is not known.

CDR1 is SGHTA, CDR2 FQGTGA, per germline. The CDR3 sequence is 14 residues long. Deletions cut 5 bases from V and 0 bases from J, with 10 bases between. Profiling relied on immunoSEQ multiplex PCR, and the TCRdb table lists in-frame clones only, not all of them. This sample has 150,000 to 200,000 clones, with just over 90% found just once. The sequencing used peripheral blood, collected 28 days after the second dose of the MenACWY control vaccine. The source of this sequence is an adult who received the MenACWY meningococcal vaccine as a control. The chain uses TRBV7-3 and TRBJ1-1; D call uncertain. The DNA for the CDR3 is TGTGCCAGCAGCCCCTCGGTTGTGAACACTGAAGCTTTCTTT. The encoded protein is CASSPSVVNTEAFF.